The 27 T cell receptor beta chains in this list originate from one sample, sequenced in a study of blood T cell repertoires in COVID-19. Assay: immunoSEQ multiplex PCR; the TCRdb copy retains only in-frame clones and omits some. The data show about 250,000 clones, under 90% seen once. Material: PBMCs or T cells enriched from blood (not recorded which). The receptors here all came from a man aged 18 to 30 who had recovered from COVID-19.

The rearrangement links TRBV19 to TRBJ2-7; 8 nucleotides match TRBD2. Germline V CDR1 and CDR2: LNHDA, SQIVND (reference sequence). Trimming took 5 bases from V and 2 from J; bases not matched to a gene: 5. The CDR3 is 14 amino acids. The CDR3 here is CASSPGTRAYEQYF. CDR3 coding DNA: TGTGCCAGTAGTCCCGGGACTAGAGCCTACGAGCAGTACTTC. Drawing the rest from reference TRBV19 and TRBJ2-7, the complete variable domain is DGGITQSPKYLFRKEGQNVTLSCEQNLNHDAMYWYRQDPGQGLRLIYYSQIVNDFQKGDIAEGYSVSREKKESFPLTVTSAQKNPTAFYLCASSPGTRAYEQYFGPGTRLTVT.

The chain is built from TRBV10-3 and TRBJ1-2, with D perhaps TRBD1 (5 bases). This CDR3 region has 15 residues. CDR1 ENHRY and CDR2 SYGVKD come from the germline V gene. V was shortened by 1 base and J by 6 bases, with 15 bases between the two germline ends. CDR3 sequence reads: CAISEYTEPGNGYTF. CDR3 coding DNA: TGTGCCATCAGTGAGTATACAGAACCAGGGAATGGCTACACCTTC.

The table lists this clone with a few counts. The chain recombines TRBV11-2 with TRBJ2-7; unclear D gene. This CDR3 region has 14 residues. V gave up 0 bases and J gave up 2 bases, with 8 bases separating them. Germline-derived CDR1 and CDR2 are SGHAT and FQNNGV. CDR3 loop: CASSLDSSPYEQYF. CDR3 DNA sequence: TGTGCCAGCAGCTTAGATAGCTCCCCCTACGAGCAGTACTTC.

The CDR3 coding sequence is TGTGCCAGCAGGGGGGGGGAATATCTCCGCGAGCAGTACTTC. It specifies CASRGGEYLREQYF. The chain links TRBV2 to TRBJ2-7, with 7 bases aligning to TRBD2. V was pared by 6 bases and J by 6 bases, with 11 bases of the junction left unmatched. The CDR3 sequence is 14 residues long. CDR1 and CDR2 from the germline V gene are SNHLY and FYNNEI. The full variable domain, rest sourced from reference TRBV2 and TRBJ2-7, is EPEVTQTPSHQVTQMGQEVILRCVPISNHLYFYWYRQILGQKVEFLVSFYNNEISEKSEIFDDQFSVERPDGSNFTLKIRSTKLEDSAMYFCASRGGEYLREQYFGPGTRLTVT.

The table lists this clone with a few counts. The chain is built from TRBV7-6 and TRBJ1-3; no reliable D call. Germline V CDR1 and CDR2: SGHVS, FNYEAQ. This CDR3 contains 16 residues. Trimming took off 4 bases at V and 0 bases at J, with 13 bases between the two ends. CDR3 in DNA: TGTGCCAGCAGCTCCAGACGGGTAAACTCTGGAAACACCATATATTTT. It encodes CASSSRRVNSGNTIYF. Full variable domain (missing parts from reference TRBV7-6 and TRBJ1-3): GAGVSQSPRYKVTKRGQDVALRCDPISGHVSLYWYRQALGQGPEFLTYFNYEAQQDKSGLPNDRFSAERPEGSISTLTIQRTEQRDSAMYRCASSSRRVNSGNTIYFGEGSWLTVV.

The rearrangement joins TRBV5-1 to TRBJ2-2; D uncertain. Germline V CDR1 and CDR2: SGHRS, YFSETQ. Trimming shortened V by 5 bases and J by 0 bases, and 11 bases separated the two germline ends. The CDR3 consists of 15 residues. This CDR3 reads CASSSDTTNTGELFF. CDR3 nucleotide sequence: TGCGCCAGCAGTTCTGACACGACGAACACCGGGGAGCTGTTTTTT.

This clone was seen only a few times. The CDR3 sequence: CASRRQNTGELFF. The CDR3 DNA sequence: TGTGCCAGCAGGAGACAGAACACCGGGGAGCTGTTTTTT. The chain combines TRBV25-1 with TRBJ2-2, with D hard to call. CDR1 is MGHDK and CDR2 is SYGVNS in the germline V gene. The CDR3 extends over 13 amino acids. V lost 6 bases and J lost 1, with 6 bases in between.

This chain uses TRBV11-2 with TRBJ2-3; D is possibly TRBD2 (7 bases). The V gene lost 5 bases and the J gene lost 2 bases, with 17 bases spanning the gap. Germline lookup yields CDR1 SGHAT and CDR2 FQNNGV. The CDR3 length is 16 residues. The CDR3, as DNA: TGTGCCAGCAGCCCCTGGGGGGGGGACAACACAGATACGCAGTATTTT. This sequence encodes CASSPWGGDNTDTQYF.

The rearrangement joins TRBV7-6 to TRBJ2-1; tentative D call: TRBD1 (5 bases). The germline V and J ends were trimmed by 5 bases and 10 bases, with 15 bases remaining between them. The length of the CDR3 is 13 residues. The germline V gene has CDR1 SGHVS and CDR2 FNYEAQ. CDR3 bases: TGTGCCAGCAGCCGACAGCCGCCGAAGGAGCAGTTCTTC. Translating gives CASSRQPPKEQFF.

Regarding this clone: Distinct nucleotide sequences in the sample also encode this CDR3. This chain connects TRBV27 to TRBJ2-7, with D possibly being TRBD1 (6 bases). CDR3 length equals 13 residues. V lost 5 bases, J lost 2 bases, and 10 bases lay in between. Germline CDR1 is MNHEY and CDR2 is SMNVEV (reference sequence). CDR3: CASSLGDTYEQYF. CDR3 nucleotides: TGTGCCAGCAGTCTCGGGGACACCTACGAGCAGTACTTC.

This clone was seen a single time. The chain couples TRBV5-1 to TRBJ2-4; 11 bases agree with TRBD1. V was clipped by 4 bases and J by 8 bases; unmatched bases: 8. Germline V gene sequence: CDR1 SGHRS, CDR2 YFSETQ. The CDR3 is 15 residues long. The CDR3 DNA is TGCGCCAGCAGCCTCGGGACAGGGGGAATGGACATTCAGTACTTC. This codes for CASSLGTGGMDIQYF. The full variable domain, completed using reference TRBV5-1 and TRBJ2-4, is KAGVTQTPRYLIKTRGQQVTLSCSPISGHRSVSWYQQTPGQGLQFLFEYFSETQRNKGNFPGRFSGRQFSNSRSEMNVSTLELGDSALYLCASSLGTGGMDIQYFGAGTRLSVL.

This rearrangement joins TRBV10-2 to TRBJ1-1; D might be TRBD1 (5 bases). The CDR3 has 14 residues. V was shortened by 6 bases and J by 5 bases, with 16 bases between the two germline ends. Germline V gives CDR1 WSHSY, CDR2 SAAADI. The CDR3 region has the DNA TGCGCCAGCAGAGGATCGGACACAACAACTGAAGCTTTCTTT. Translating gives CASRGSDTTTEAFF.

V is TRBV30 and J is TRBJ1-1, with D possibly being TRBD1 (5 bases). Trimming shortened V by 0 bases and J by 0 bases, and 23 bases separated the two germline ends. This CDR3 is built from 19 residues. The germline gives CDR1 GTSNPN, CDR2 SVGIG (reference sequence). CDR3 in amino acids: CAWSVHGLTEEIMNTEAFF. The CDR3 DNA reads TGTGCCTGGAGTGTACACGGTTTGACAGAGGAGATTATGAACACTGAAGCTTTCTTT.

This clone was observed a handful of times. The chain carries TRBV11-2 and TRBJ1-2; D is possibly TRBD1 (5 bases). Trimming left V 5 bases short and J 4 bases short, with 17 bases between. The CDR3 has 15 residues. Germline assignment: CDR1 SGHAT and CDR2 FQNNGV. DNA of the CDR3: TGTGCCAGCAGCACGCAGCCAGGGTGGGTCTATGGCTACACCTTC. Amino acid sequence: CASSTQPGWVYGYTF.

This chain links TRBV7-9 with TRBJ1-4; 7 nucleotides match TRBD1. The germline CDR1 and CDR2 sequences are SEHNR and FQNEAQ (reference sequence). After removal of 5 bases from V and 0 bases from J, the junction contained 6 bases not matched to a gene. This CDR3 has 16 residues. The CDR3 DNA follows: TGTGCCAGCAGCCGCGGGACAGCCCCAACTAATGAAAAACTGTTTTTT. Translation: CASSRGTAPTNEKLFF.

The chain employs TRBV12-5 and TRBJ1-5; D is perhaps TRBD1 (6 bases). Trimming removed 3 bases at V and 6 bases at J, with 9 bases between. Per germline, CDR1 LGHNT and CDR2 FRNRAP. The CDR3 extends over 13 amino acids. CDR3 protein: CASGFGGGQPQHF. In nucleotides, the CDR3 is TGTGCTAGTGGTTTTGGGGGCGGTCAGCCCCAGCATTTT. Drawing the rest from reference TRBV12-5 and TRBJ1-5, the complete variable domain is DARVTQTPRHKVTEMGQEVTMRCQPILGHNTVFWYRQTMMQGLELLAYFRNRAPLDDSGMPKDRFSAEMPDATLATLKIQPSEPRDSAVYFCASGFGGGQPQHFGDGTRLSIL.

This clone was recorded once. V usage is TRBV30 and J usage is TRBJ2-5, with D unresolved. The CDR3 sequence is 14 residues long. Germline CDR1 GTSNPN, CDR2 SVGIG (reference sequence). Trimming removed 8 bases at V and 2 bases at J, with 18 bases between. CDR3 sequence reads: CAGDWRLLQETQYF. CDR3 coding DNA: TGTGCCGGAGACTGGCGGCTGCTTCAAGAGACCCAGTACTTC.

The gene calls are TRBV11-3 and TRBJ2-1; TRBD2 agrees at 13 bases. Germline V gene sequence: CDR1 SGHNT, CDR2 YENEEA. The length of the CDR3 is 15 residues. V was pared by 5 bases and J by 4 bases, with 2 bases of the junction left unmatched. The CDR3 coding sequence is TGTGCCAGCAGCCGGACTAGCGGGGGATACAATGAGCAGTTCTTC. It is translated as CASSRTSGGYNEQFF.

The chain is built from TRBV18 and TRBJ1-6; the match to TRBD1 covers 8 bases. The germline V gene has CDR1 KGHSH and CDR2 LQKENI. This CDR3 is built from 16 residues. V lost 2 bases to trimming and J lost 5 bases; unmatched junction nucleotides: 5. Here the CDR3 reads CASSPNTGGNNSPLHF. DNA of the CDR3: TGTGCCAGCTCACCAAATACAGGGGGGAATAATTCACCCCTCCACTTT.

The chain uses TRBV19 and TRBJ2-1; D perhaps matches TRBD1 (6 bases). Germline CDR1 reads LNHDA; CDR2 reads SQIVND (reference sequence). This CDR3 has 13 amino acids. With 3 bases removed from V and 8 bases from J, the gap between germline ends came to 11 bases. For the CDR3, the DNA is TGTGCCAGTAGTATTTCTGGGGGCCATGAGCAGTTCTTC. Residues: CASSISGGHEQFF. Together with reference TRBV19 and TRBJ2-1, the CDR3 gives the full variable domain: DGGITQSPKYLFRKEGQNVTLSCEQNLNHDAMYWYRQDPGQGLRLIYYSQIVNDFQKGDIAEGYSVSREKKESFPLTVTSAQKNPTAFYLCASSISGGHEQFFGPGTRLTVL.

This clone came up once. The V and J genes are TRBV18 and TRBJ1-4, with TRBD1 identical over 7 bases. In germline, CDR1 is KGHSH, CDR2 LQKENI. J lost 3 bases, V lost 4 bases, and 5 bases had no gene match. This CDR3 is 15 amino acids long. CDR3 sequence reads: CASSLGTDANEKLFF. CDR3 coding DNA: TGTGCCAGCTCACTAGGGACAGACGCTAATGAAAAACTGTTTTTT.

This clone has more than one count but fewer than ten. V is TRBV27 and J is TRBJ2-7; 7 nucleotides agree with TRBD1. Germline trimming cut 6 bases from V and 0 bases from J; bases unmatched to any gene: 14. CDR1 is MNHEY, CDR2 SMNVEV, per germline (reference sequence). This CDR3 spans 17 amino acids. The CDR3 DNA reads TGTGCCAGCAGACCCAAAATTTACCGGGACAGCTCCTACGAGCAGTACTTC. Translated, it gives CASRPKIYRDSSYEQYF.

The V gene is TRBV6-4, the J gene TRBJ2-1, with 7 bases identical to TRBD2. This CDR3 region has 15 residues. The germline V gene has CDR1 MRHNA and CDR2 SNTAGT. V dropped 6 bases and J dropped 5; count of bases not matched to a gene: 10. This chain's CDR3 is CASSLLAGVNNEQFF. As DNA, the CDR3 is TGTGCCAGCAGCCTTCTCGCGGGAGTTAACAATGAGCAGTTCTTC.

The chain combines TRBV19 with TRBJ1-1; D not resolved. The CDR3 extends over 14 amino acids. CDR1 is LNHDA and CDR2 is SQIVND in the germline V gene (reference sequence). The ends were cut back, 4 bases at V and 6 bases at J, with 15 bases in the middle. CDR3 sequence: CASSTGSTAPEAFF. DNA of the CDR3: TGTGCCAGTAGTACGGGTTCGACGGCTCCTGAAGCTTTCTTT.

This chain connects TRBV18 to TRBJ2-1; TRBD1 might be the D (6 bases). The V end was cut by 1 base, the J end by 3 bases, with 13 bases between. From germline, CDR1 is KGHSH and CDR2 LQKENI. The CDR3 is 16 residues long. The CDR3 is CASSPRGGSIYNEQFF. Written as DNA, the CDR3 is TGTGCCAGCTCACCACGAGGGGGTTCGATCTACAATGAGCAGTTCTTC.

V usage is TRBV3-1 (or the pseudogene TRBV3-2) and J usage is TRBJ2-7, with TRBD2 matching over 12 bases. Germline lookup yields CDR1 LGHDT and CDR2 YNNKEL (reference sequence). The CDR3 contains 15 residues. Germline trimming cut 5 bases from V and 4 bases from J; bases unmatched to any gene: 6. The CDR3 region has the DNA TGTGCCAGCAGCGCTACCCTAGCGGGAGGGTACGAGCAGTACTTC. This codes for CASSATLAGGYEQYF.

This sequence joins TRBV19 and TRBJ1-1; D gene uncertain. The CDR3 extends over 12 amino acids. The V gene's germline CDR1 is LNHDA and CDR2 SQIVND (reference sequence). Trimming left V 8 bases short and J 0 bases short, with 7 bases between. The CDR3 is CASSYMNTEAFF. As DNA, the CDR3 is TGTGCCAGTTCTTACATGAACACTGAAGCTTTCTTT.